This TCR beta chain comes out of a study of T cell clonality in common variable immunodeficiency. General study results and limits: CVID patient heterogeneity limited repertoire-clinical complication correlations. CVID subjects showed higher TCRbeta clonality than healthy controls. Common variable immunodeficiency TCR beta sequences reportedly had fewer deletions and N-nucleotide insertions.

TCRdb keeps only in-frame clones here, not all; method: immunoSEQ multiplex PCR. In total the sample includes fewer than 75,000 clones, none of them seen once. In its sample, this clone was seen many times. Its antigen is not known. Read data end 3 residues before the CDR3 end; the end is taken from the germline J gene. There are 12 residues in the CDR3. Germline V CDR1 and CDR2: LNHDA, SQIVND (reference sequence). This receptor was taken from a person aged 18 to 70 in good health. Material: peripheral blood mononuclear cells. This sequence joins TRBV19 and TRBJ1-1; D unclear. The CDR3 loop is CASTLPPGWAFF. CDR3 bases read: TGTGCCAGTACCCTCCCCCCGGGGTGG.